Each of the 22 T cell receptor beta chains below was sequenced from the same sample in a study of blood T cell repertoires in COVID-19. The repertoire was sequenced with immunoSEQ multiplex PCR; TCRdb's copy has only in-frame clones and lacks some. The sample lists some 44,000 clones, over 80% occurring once. The sample was peripheral blood. The receptors originated from a human donor in a cohort sampled during active COVID-19.

The V and J genes are TRBV3-1 (or the pseudogene TRBV3-2) and TRBJ2-7; D is undetermined. The better agreement between TRBJ2-1 and the DNA end casts doubt on the J call. Germline loops: CDR1 LGHDT, CDR2 YNNKEL (reference sequence). This CDR3 has 11 amino acids. The CDR3 protein is CASSGPYEQFF. The CDR3 nucleotides are TGTGCCAGCAGCGGGCCCTACGAGCAGTTCTTC.

The chain couples TRBV24-1 to TRBJ2-1, with 12 bases fitting TRBD2. The CDR3 has 18 amino acids. V was pared by 4 bases and J by 8 bases, with 14 bases of the junction left unmatched. Looked up from germline, CDR1 is KGHDR and CDR2 is SFDVKD. The CDR3, as DNA: TGTGCCACCAGTGACCCGCTACGATCTAGCGGGAGGGCCTATGAGCAGTTCTTC. This translates into CATSDPLRSSGRAYEQFF.

J is TRBJ1-2 and V is TRBV27, with 9 bases fitting TRBD1. CDR1 is MNHEY, CDR2 SMNVEV, per germline (reference sequence). The junction had 8 bases not matched to a gene; V was cut back by 6 bases and J by 6 bases. CDR3 size: 14 residues. CDR3 bases: TGTGCCAGCAGCCTGACAGGGGGAGCGCATGGCTACACCTTC. Its protein product is CASSLTGGAHGYTF.

This clone has only one observation. One end of the junction varies from germline; a read error may be responsible. The CDR3 coding sequence is TGTGCAAGCAAGCTGACAGGGGGCGGGGGAAAACTGTTTTTT. Encoded protein: CASKLTGGGGKLFF. V usage is TRBV27 and J usage is TRBJ1-4; 10 nucleotides line up with TRBD1. CDR1 is MNHEY, CDR2 SMNVEV, per germline (reference sequence). The length of the CDR3 is 14 residues.

CDR3 sequence reads: CASSGGGGAYEQYF. Here the CDR3 DNA reads TGTGCCAGCAGTGGGGGAGGGGGGGCCTACGAGCAGTACTTC. The J gene is TRBJ2-7, the V gene TRBV27; possible D gene TRBD2, 7 bases. This CDR3 region has 14 residues. In germline, CDR1 is MNHEY, CDR2 SMNVEV (reference sequence). The V gene lost 5 bases and the J gene lost 2 bases, with 13 bases spanning the gap.

This chain connects TRBV7-2 to TRBJ1-1, with D possibly being TRBD1 (6 bases). V was pared by 1 base and J by 5 bases, with 11 bases between. CDR1 and CDR2 (germline): SGHTA, FQGNSA. The CDR3 extends over 14 amino acids. CDR3 DNA sequence: TGTGCCAGCAGCTTAGTGGGGGGGGCGACTGAAGCTTTCTTT. Its translation is CASSLVGGATEAFF.

This chain links TRBV16 with TRBJ1-4; 10 nucleotides match TRBD1. After removal of 5 bases from V and 7 bases from J, the junction contained 10 bases not matched to a gene. The CDR3 consists of 16 residues. Per germline, CDR1 KGHSY and CDR2 FQNENV. The DNA of the CDR3 is TGTGCCAGCAGCTTTTTACCGGGACAGGGGTTTGAAAAACTGTTTTTT. Its protein product is CASSFLPGQGFEKLFF.

This rearrangement joins TRBV7-7 to TRBJ2-3, with a weak D call TRBD2 (5 bases). The CDR3 loop spans 14 amino acids. Trimming removed 4 bases at V and 0 bases at J, with 8 bases between. Germline loops: CDR1 SSHAT, CDR2 FNYEAQ (reference sequence). CDR3: CASSSGMSTDTQYF. CDR3 coding DNA: TGTGCCAGCAGCTCCGGGATGAGCACAGATACGCAGTATTTT.

V usage is TRBV3-1 (or the pseudogene TRBV3-2) and J usage is TRBJ1-1; no definite D call. Trimming stripped 4 bases from V and 2 bases from J, with 5 bases between. Germline V gene sequence: CDR1 LGHDT, CDR2 YNNKEL (reference sequence). The CDR3 is 12 residues long. The CDR3 DNA reads TGTGCCAGCAGCCGCACAAACACTGAAGCTTTCTTT. It encodes CASSRTNTEAFF.

The chain links TRBV5-4 to TRBJ2-1, with 10 bases lining up with TRBD2. This CDR3 region has 16 residues. The germline V gene has CDR1 SGHNT and CDR2 YYREEE (reference sequence). J was trimmed by 7 bases and V by 3 bases; bases with no gene match: 10. CDR3 residues: CASSSKLAGFGNEQFF. The CDR3 DNA reads as TGTGCCAGCAGCTCGAAACTAGCGGGATTTGGTAATGAGCAGTTCTTC.

This clone appeared a few times. The V gene is TRBV9, the J gene TRBJ2-2, with a weak D call TRBD2 (6 bases). Germline-derived CDR1 and CDR2 are SGDLS and YYNGEE. Trimming shortened V by 3 bases and J by 4 bases, and 13 bases separated the two germline ends. This CDR3 region has 15 residues. Here the CDR3 DNA reads TGTGCCAGCAGCGCGCTGACTAGTTCCACCGGGGAGCTGTTTTTT. Translated, it gives CASSALTSSTGELFF.

The V call is TRBV21-1, the J call TRBJ2-3; the table names TRBD1, a call not compared with the DNA. TRBV21-1 is a pseudogene. The CDR3 consists of 15 residues. The CDR3 spells CASRHRDRVVDTQYF. The CDR3 DNA is TGTGCCAGCAGACACCGGGACAGGGTTGTTGATACGCAGTATTTT.

This sequence joins TRBV14 and TRBJ1-4, with D possibly matching TRBD1 (5 bases). The V end was cut by 2 bases, the J end by 11 bases, with 21 bases between. The V gene's germline CDR1 is SGHDN and CDR2 FVKESK. The CDR3 runs 16 residues. Written as DNA, the CDR3 is TGTGCCAGCAGCCAACTGTCTGGGACTGCCAGCAGGAAACTGTTTTTT. Residues: CASSQLSGTASRKLFF.

The rearrangement links TRBV13 to TRBJ2-1, with D possibly matching TRBD1 (5 bases). Germline V gives CDR1 PRHDT, CDR2 FYEKMQ (reference sequence). The CDR3 totals 15 residues. The ends were cut back, 0 bases at V and 12 bases at J, with 18 bases in the middle. DNA for the CDR3: TGTGCCAGCAGCTTAGGCCTCAGGGCGACCCACGGGCAGTTCTTC. It translates to CASSLGLRATHGQFF.

The V and J genes are TRBV6-6 and TRBJ1-2; TRBD1 is a possible D gene (5 bases). Germline V gives CDR1 MNHNY, CDR2 SVGAGI (reference sequence). Trimming removed 6 bases from V and 8 bases from J, with 22 bases in between. The CDR3 totals 15 residues. CDR3: CASRPPAGKRGGYTF. In DNA form, the CDR3 reads TGTGCCAGCAGACCACCCGCAGGGAAAAGGGGAGGCTACACCTTC.

The chain uses TRBV5-1 and TRBJ2-1; 9 bases agree with TRBD2. Per germline, CDR1 SGHRS and CDR2 YFSETQ. The CDR3 spans 16 residues. V lost 7 bases, J lost 6 bases, and 14 bases stayed unmatched. CDR3: CASQSRPAGGFNEQFF. DNA of the CDR3: TGCGCCAGCCAGTCTAGGCCAGCGGGAGGTTTCAATGAGCAGTTCTTC.

The gene calls are TRBV7-2 and TRBJ1-2, with 7 nucleotides matching TRBD1. Per germline, CDR1 SGHTA and CDR2 FQGNSA. V was clipped by 0 bases and J by 5 bases; unmatched bases: 12. The CDR3 runs to 17 residues. The CDR3 region is CASSLASGPTGEYGYTF. In nucleotides, the CDR3 is TGTGCCAGCAGCTTAGCCAGTGGCCCTACAGGGGAATATGGCTACACCTTC.

The V gene is TRBV30, the J gene TRBJ1-6; maybe TRBD1 (6 bases). The germline gives CDR1 GTSNPN, CDR2 SVGIG (reference sequence). This CDR3 region has 16 residues. V was trimmed by 0 bases and J by 0 bases, leaving 9 bases between them. The CDR3 here is CAWSVSGVSYNSPLHF. CDR3 nucleotides: TGTGCCTGGAGTGTATCAGGGGTCTCCTATAATTCACCCCTCCACTTT.

CDR3 amino acids: CAINPEHNRDGNYGYTF. The CDR3 DNA follows: TGTGCCATCAACCCAGAACACAACAGGGACGGTAACTATGGCTACACCTTC. This sequence joins TRBV10-3 and TRBJ1-2, with D possibly TRBD1 on 6 matching bases. CDR3 length equals 17 residues. The germline CDR1 and CDR2 sequences are ENHRY and SYGVKD. V shed 7 bases and J shed 1 base, with 22 bases lying between them.

The J gene is TRBJ2-1, the V gene TRBV3-1 (or the pseudogene TRBV3-2), with TRBD1 matching 9 bases. V was pared by 4 bases and J by 4 bases, with 2 bases of the junction left unmatched. The CDR3 consists of 14 residues. From germline, CDR1 is LGHDT and CDR2 YNNKEL (reference sequence). In nucleotides, the CDR3 is TGTGCCAGCAGCCCGGGACAGGGTTACAATGAGCAGTTCTTC. As protein: CASSPGQGYNEQFF.

This chain connects TRBV6-6 to TRBJ2-7; 12 bases are shared with TRBD2. This CDR3 contains 15 residues. V dropped 6 bases and J dropped 6; count of bases not matched to a gene: 9. CDR1 and CDR2 from the germline V gene are MNHNY and SVGAGI (reference sequence). The CDR3 loop is CASSFPSGRATEQYF. CDR3 DNA sequence: TGTGCCAGCAGCTTCCCTAGCGGGAGGGCCACCGAGCAGTACTTC.

The chain carries TRBV30 and TRBJ2-2; D not resolved. Germline V CDR1 and CDR2: GTSNPN, SVGIG (reference sequence). V was clipped by 0 bases and J by 6 bases, with 8 bases between them. The CDR3 has 13 residues. In DNA, the CDR3 is TGTGCCTGGAGTGTACAAATTGCCGGGGAGCTGTTTTTT. Its translation: CAWSVQIAGELFF.